This T cell receptor (beta chain) is from a study of radiotherapy plus CTLA-4 blockade in lung cancer. General study results and limits: Radiotherapy with ipilimumab was followed by blood expansion of tumor-derived clones. The best prediction of response reportedly came from early blood T cell clone dynamics, with interferon-beta.

As concerns this clone: Its antigen is as yet unknown.

The assay was immunoSEQ multiplex PCR, and TCRdb's table has in-frame clones only and misses some. The sample shows roughly 30,000 clones, roughly 80% of them seen only once. V lost 7 bases to trimming and J lost 1 base, with 11 bases between them. Germline loops: CDR1 SGHTS, CDR2 YDEGEE. The CDR3 consists of 13 residues. V usage is TRBV5-8 and J usage is TRBJ1-2, with D possibly TRBD1 on 5 matching bases. This receptor was identified in a human donor with non-small cell lung cancer who had stable disease on radiotherapy plus ipilimumab. Sequencing used peripheral blood, obtained from a patient treated with radiotherapy plus ipilimumab. This chain's CDR3 is CASLQGDNYGYTF. CDR3 coding DNA: TGTGCCAGCCTTCAGGGAGATAACTATGGCTACACCTTC.